Following are 3 T cell receptor beta chains from one sample sequenced in a study of beta chain features in type 1 diabetes. What was sequenced were expressed TCRB transcripts, since all of the isolated RNA had been reverse transcribed. Sequencing used immunoSEQ multiplex PCR; TCRdb keeps in-frame clones, though not all of them. Of about 140,000 clones listed, 6% to 7.5% are singletons. The sample consisted of central memory CD4+ T cells from blood. Every receptor here comes from a woman between 25 and 40 years old in good health.

The chain couples TRBV12-5 to TRBJ2-1; 7 positions agree with TRBD1. With V trimmed by 6 bases and J by 7 bases, 12 bases remained unmatched. The CDR3 has 15 residues. The germline gives CDR1 LGHNT, CDR2 FRNRAP. CDR3 coding DNA: TGTGCTAGTGGAACGACAGGGCAACTAGTAAATGAGCAGTTCTTC. This translates into CASGTTGQLVNEQFF.

This clone was seen a few times. CDR3 loop: CASSLGTQVSYEQYF. The CDR3 DNA reads as TGTGCCAGCAGCTTAGGGACACAAGTCTCCTACGAGCAGTACTTC. V and J are TRBV11-2 and TRBJ2-7; D might be TRBD1 (5 bases). Per germline, CDR1 SGHAT and CDR2 FQNNGV. The CDR3 spans 15 residues. V lost 1 base, J lost 0 bases, and 10 bases lay in between.

The V and J genes are TRBV28 and TRBJ1-2; 9 bases agree with TRBD1. V gave up 6 bases and J gave up 8 bases; unmatched junction bases: 13. Germline V gene data show CDR1 as MDHEN and CDR2 as SYDVKM. This CDR3 has 15 residues. CDR3 bases: TGTGCCAGCAGCCAAGAAGCTCACAGGGGGCAGGGCTACACCTTC. Protein: CASSQEAHRGQGYTF.